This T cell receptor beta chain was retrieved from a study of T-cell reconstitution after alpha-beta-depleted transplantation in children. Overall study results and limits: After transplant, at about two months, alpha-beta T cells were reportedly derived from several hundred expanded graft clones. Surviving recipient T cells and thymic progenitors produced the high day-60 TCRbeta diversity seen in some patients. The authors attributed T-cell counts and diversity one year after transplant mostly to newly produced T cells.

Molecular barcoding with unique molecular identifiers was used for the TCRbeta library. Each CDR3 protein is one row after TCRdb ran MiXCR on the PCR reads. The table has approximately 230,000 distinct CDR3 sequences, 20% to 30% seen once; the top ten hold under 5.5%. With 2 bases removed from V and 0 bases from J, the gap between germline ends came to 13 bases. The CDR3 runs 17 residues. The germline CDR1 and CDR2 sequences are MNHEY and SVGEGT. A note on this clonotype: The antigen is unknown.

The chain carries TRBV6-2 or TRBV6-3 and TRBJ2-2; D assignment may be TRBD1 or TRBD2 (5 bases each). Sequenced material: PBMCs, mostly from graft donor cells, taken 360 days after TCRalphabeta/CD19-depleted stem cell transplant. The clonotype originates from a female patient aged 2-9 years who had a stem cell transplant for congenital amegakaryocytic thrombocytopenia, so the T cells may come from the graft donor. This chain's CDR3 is CASSYRDPQSNTGELFF. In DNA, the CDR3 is TGTGCCAGCAGTTACCGGGACCCCCAATCGAACACCGGGGAGCTGTTTTTT.